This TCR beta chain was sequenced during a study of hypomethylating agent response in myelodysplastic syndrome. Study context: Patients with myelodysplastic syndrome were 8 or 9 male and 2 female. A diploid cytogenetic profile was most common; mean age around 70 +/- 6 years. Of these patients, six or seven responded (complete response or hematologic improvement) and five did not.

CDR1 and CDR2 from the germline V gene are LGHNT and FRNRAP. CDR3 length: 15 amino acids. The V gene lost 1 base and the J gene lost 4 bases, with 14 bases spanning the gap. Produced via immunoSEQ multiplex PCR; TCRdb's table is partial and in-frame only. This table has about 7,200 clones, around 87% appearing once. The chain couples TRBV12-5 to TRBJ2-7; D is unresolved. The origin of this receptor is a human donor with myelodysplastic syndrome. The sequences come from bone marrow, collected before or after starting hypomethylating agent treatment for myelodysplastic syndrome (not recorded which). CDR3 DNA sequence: TGTGCTAGTGGTTTGGCGATCGATAATACATACGAGCAGTACTTC. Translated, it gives CASGLAIDNTYEQYF.